The text below deals with one T cell receptor beta chain. The source of the sample is a study of shared clonotypes between healthy human individuals. This table comes from immunoSEQ multiplex PCR, and its TCRdb copy is limited to in-frame clones, with some not included. The table shows approximately 2.5 million clones, with more than 80% occurring only once. Germline trimming cut 1 base from V and 0 bases from J; bases unmatched to any gene: 14. CDR3 length equals 20 residues. Per germline, CDR1 LNHNV and CDR2 YYDKDF (reference sequence). The source of this sequence is a man aged 18 to 30 in good health. What was sequenced was naive CD4+ T cells sorted from blood. Subset in this sample: CD45RA+ positively selected. The chain recombines TRBV15 with TRBJ1-5, with 8 nucleotides matching TRBD1. The CDR3 loop is CATSRGFETGENYSNQPQHF. The CDR3 bases are TGTGCCACCAGCAGAGGTTTCGAGACAGGGGAAAACTATAGCAATCAGCCCCAGCATTTT.